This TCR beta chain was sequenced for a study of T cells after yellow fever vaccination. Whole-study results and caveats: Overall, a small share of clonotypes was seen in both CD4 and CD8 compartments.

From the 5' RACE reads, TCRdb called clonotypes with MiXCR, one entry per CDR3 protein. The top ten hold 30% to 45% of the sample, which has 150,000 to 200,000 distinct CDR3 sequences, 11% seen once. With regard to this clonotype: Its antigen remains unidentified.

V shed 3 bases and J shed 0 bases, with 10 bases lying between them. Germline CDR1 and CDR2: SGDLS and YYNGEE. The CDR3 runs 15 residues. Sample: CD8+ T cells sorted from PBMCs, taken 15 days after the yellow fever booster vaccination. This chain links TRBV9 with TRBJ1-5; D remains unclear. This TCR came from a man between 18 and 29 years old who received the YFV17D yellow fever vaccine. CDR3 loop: CASSAGSTSNQPQHF. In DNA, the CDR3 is TGTGCCAGCAGCGCCGGGTCCACTAGCAATCAGCCCCAGCATTTT.